What follows are 23 T cell receptor beta chains derived from one specimen sequenced in a study of T cells after yellow fever vaccination. TCRdb called the 5' RACE reads again in MiXCR, with one record for every CDR3 protein. The sample includes just under 600,000 distinct CDR3 sequences, roughly 14% of them seen just once. Sequenced material: PBMCs, taken on the day of the yellow fever booster vaccination. The receptors originated from a young man who received the YFV17D yellow fever vaccine.

The rearrangement links TRBV6-2 or TRBV6-3 to TRBJ2-2; D tentatively reads TRBD1 or TRBD2 (5 bases each). There are 13 residues in the CDR3. Germline loops: CDR1 MNHEY, CDR2 SVGEGT. Trimming shortened V by 4 bases and J by 9 bases, and 12 bases separated the two germline ends. Here the CDR3 reads CASSSGPPRELFF. CDR3 sequence (DNA): TGTGCCAGCAGTTCGGGACCCCCAAGGGAGCTGTTTTTT.

This clonotype was observed a handful of times. The chain joins TRBV5-1 to TRBJ2-7; TRBD2 matches 8 bases. Germline V gene sequence: CDR1 SGHRS, CDR2 YFSETQ. This CDR3 spans 13 amino acids. With 4 bases clipped from V and 6 bases from J, the junction kept 6 bases outside the gene matches. The CDR3 loop reads CASSLGTSGEQYF. CDR3 sequence (DNA): TGCGCCAGCAGCCTAGGAACTAGCGGCGAGCAGTACTTC.

In this sample, this clonotype turned up a few times. The chain has TRBV19 and TRBJ2-7; tentative D call: TRBD1 (5 bases). V dropped 11 bases and J dropped 7 bases, with 27 bases sitting between them. Germline V gene lookup returns CDR1 LNHDA and CDR2 SQIVND (reference sequence). The CDR3 spans 15 residues. The DNA of the CDR3 is TGTGCCCCCACGCCCGACAGAACACTTGAAGGGGAGCAGTACTTC. This translates into CAPTPDRTLEGEQYF.

There are a few counts of this clonotype. The V gene is TRBV20-1, the J gene TRBJ2-1, with TRBD2 matching over 11 bases. Unmatched junction bases numbered 6, after V lost 3 bases and J lost 8 bases. This CDR3 contains 14 residues. Per germline, CDR1 DFQATT and CDR2 SNEGSKA (reference sequence). Written as DNA, the CDR3 is TGCAGTGCTAGTACTAGCGGGAGACTAGATGAGCAGTTCTTC. Its translation is CSASTSGRLDEQFF.

V gene TRBV27 combines with J gene TRBJ1-2; D not resolved. CDR1 and CDR2 (germline): MNHEY, SMNVEV (reference sequence). Trimming stripped 5 bases from V and 7 bases from J, with 14 bases between. The CDR3 sequence is 13 residues long. The CDR3 DNA is TGTGCCAGCAGTCCCTCCGGTTGGTTTGGCTACACCTTC. Its translation is CASSPSGWFGYTF.

The chain has TRBV18 and TRBJ1-4, with a possible D match to TRBD1 (6 bases). V lost 8 bases to trimming and J lost 8 bases, with 15 bases between them. Germline assignment: CDR1 KGHSH and CDR2 LQKENI. This CDR3 is built from 13 residues. DNA for the CDR3: TGTGCCAGCAAGACAGGCGGGAAGGAAAAACTGTTTTTT. Amino acid sequence: CASKTGGKEKLFF.

This clonotype appeared a single time. The CDR3 nucleotides read TGTGCCAGCAGCTTGGGGGACAGGGGGCGAGGCGAGCAGTACTTC. It codes for CASSLGDRGRGEQYF. This rearrangement joins TRBV5-4 to TRBJ2-7, with 12 bases matching TRBD1. The CDR3 is 15 residues long. V was clipped by 0 bases and J by 6 bases; unmatched bases: 4. Germline loops: CDR1 SGHNT, CDR2 YYREEE (reference sequence).

The V call is TRBV10-3, the J call TRBJ1-3, with D possibly TRBD1 on 5 matching bases. The CDR3 contains 16 residues. V lost 10 bases and J 0 bases, leaving 19 bases between the germline ends. Germline CDR1 reads ENHRY; CDR2 reads SYGVKD. The CDR3 region has the DNA TGTGCCACCCAAGATGGCCGGACAACCTCTGGAAACACCATATATTTT. It codes for CATQDGRTTSGNTIYF.

The chain uses TRBV6-5 and TRBJ2-7; possible D gene TRBD2, 5 bases. Germline loops: CDR1 MNHEY, CDR2 SVGAGI. The germline V and J ends were trimmed by 1 base and 6 bases, with 16 bases remaining between them. The length of the CDR3 is 15 residues. The CDR3 region has the DNA TGTGCCAGCAGTTACTTTGGGCTAGCAGGAGGCGAGCAGTACTTC. Its translation: CASSYFGLAGGEQYF.

This clonotype was detected only a few times. The J gene is TRBJ1-4, the V gene TRBV30, with TRBD1 matching 8 bases. Germline-derived CDR1 and CDR2 are GTSNPN and SVGIG (reference sequence). The CDR3 sequence is 15 residues long. With V trimmed by 4 bases and J by 8 bases, 12 bases remained unmatched. CDR3 sequence: CAWTIAGGSREKLFF. CDR3 coding DNA: TGTGCCTGGACCATCGCAGGGGGCAGTAGGGAAAAACTGTTTTTT.

V is TRBV9 and J is TRBJ2-1, with TRBD1 identical over 7 bases. In germline, CDR1 is SGDLS, CDR2 YYNGEE. The CDR3 contains 14 residues. V lost 4 bases and J lost 7; bases outside the gene matches: 8. The DNA for the CDR3 is TGTGCCAGCAGCCCAATGGGACAGCTGAATGAGCAGTTCTTC. It encodes CASSPMGQLNEQFF.

This clonotype appeared a few times. In nucleotides, the CDR3 is TGTGCCAGCAGCTTAAAGGGTGCTAGCGGGTTATTCTCCTACAATGAGCAGTTCTTC. Amino acid sequence: CASSLKGASGLFSYNEQFF. J is TRBJ2-1 and V is TRBV7-3; TRBD2 matches at 8 bases. With V trimmed by 1 base and J by 0 bases, 11 bases remained unmatched. This CDR3 spans 19 amino acids. Germline CDR1 SGHTA, CDR2 FQGTGA.

The chain combines TRBV11-2 with TRBJ2-5; 9 positions agree with TRBD2. The CDR3 sequence is 19 residues long. V lost 2 bases to trimming and J lost 2 bases; unmatched junction nucleotides: 15. The germline CDR1 and CDR2 sequences are SGHAT and FQNNGV. This CDR3 reads CASSLRPGSVLAGQETQYF. The CDR3 coding sequence is TGTGCCAGCAGCTTAAGGCCTGGTTCGGTACTAGCGGGTCAAGAGACCCAGTACTTC.

This clonotype has a handful of counts. The CDR3, as DNA: TGTGCCAGCAGTTACATGGGACGGGGGCCAGGGGGGACTGAGCAGTTCTTC. Its translation: CASSYMGRGPGGTEQFF. This chain joins TRBV6-5 and TRBJ2-1, with a tentative D call TRBD1 (7 bases). V was clipped by 2 bases and J by 9 bases, with 23 bases between them. Per the germline V gene, CDR1 is MNHEY and CDR2 is SVGAGI. This CDR3 has 17 residues.

This clonotype has more than one count but fewer than ten. The CDR3 spells CAISSIGGAYEQYF. The DNA for the CDR3 is TGTGCCATCAGTTCAATAGGCGGTGCCTACGAGCAGTACTTC. The rearrangement links TRBV10-3 to TRBJ2-7; D gene unclear. Germline V gene sequence: CDR1 ENHRY, CDR2 SYGVKD. V was pared by 5 bases and J by 2 bases, with 13 bases between. The CDR3 loop spans 14 amino acids.

The chain recombines TRBV6-2 or TRBV6-3 with TRBJ1-5; possibly TRBD1 for D (6 bases). CDR1 MNHEY and CDR2 SVGEGT come from the germline V gene. Between the trimmed V and J ends, which lost 4 bases and 5 bases, there was a span of 9 bases. This CDR3 is 13 amino acids long. The CDR3 sequence: CASSWTVDQPQHF. In DNA form, the CDR3 reads TGTGCCAGCAGTTGGACAGTCGATCAGCCCCAGCATTTT.

This clonotype was detected only a few times. The rearrangement uses TRBV4-3 and TRBJ2-1, with D uncertain. Trimming left V 1 base short and J 15 bases short, with 19 bases between. Germline lookup yields CDR1 LGHNA and CDR2 YSLEER. This CDR3 spans 14 amino acids. CDR3: CASSQVGSAAGRFF. The CDR3 DNA follows: TGCGCCAGCAGCCAAGTCGGTAGTGCCGCCGGGCGGTTCTTC.

This clonotype was observed a few times. The gene calls are TRBV21-1 and TRBJ2-5; the D call in the table, TRBD2, was not verified against the DNA. TRBV21-1 is annotated as a pseudogene. The CDR3 consists of 18 residues. DNA for the CDR3: TGTGCCAGCAGCAAATCCGGAGGGCCCACCTACTCCAGGGAGACCCAGTACTTC. Encoded protein: CASSKSGGPTYSRETQYF.

This clonotype has a handful of counts. The rearrangement uses TRBV7-2 and TRBJ2-5; 8 nucleotides line up with TRBD1. V lost 2 bases, J lost 2 bases, and 7 bases stayed unmatched. This CDR3 has 16 amino acids. CDR1 is SGHTA, CDR2 FQGNSA, per germline. The CDR3 DNA follows: TGTGCCAGCAGCTTACTGGGACAGGTGGGTCAAGAGACCCAGTACTTC. Its translation is CASSLLGQVGQETQYF. Complete variable domain (other parts from reference TRBV7-2 and TRBJ2-5): GAGVSQSPSNKVTEKGKDVELRCDPISGHTALYWYRQSLGQGLEFLIYFQGNSAPDKSGLPSDRFSAERTGGSVSTLTIQRTQQEDSAVYLCASSLLGQVGQETQYFGPGTRLLVL.

This chain links TRBV20-1 with TRBJ2-7, with a tentative D call TRBD1 (5 bases). CDR3 length: 14 residues. The germline V and J ends were trimmed by 4 bases and 2 bases, with 15 bases remaining between them. Germline CDR1 reads DFQATT; CDR2 reads SNEGSKA (reference sequence). The CDR3 coding sequence is TGCAGTGCTATTGTCGGCGCCAGGGCCTACGAGCAGTACTTC. Residues: CSAIVGARAYEQYF.

There are a few counts of this clonotype. This chain connects TRBV12-3 or TRBV12-4 to TRBJ2-6; D is undetermined. This CDR3 is built from 15 residues. The ends were cut back, 3 bases at V and 0 bases at J, with 6 bases in the middle. The CDR3 here is CASSFDLSGANVLTF. The DNA of the CDR3 is TGTGCCAGCAGTTTCGACCTCTCTGGGGCCAACGTCCTGACTTTC.

This clonotype showed up many times. The chain couples TRBV12-3 or TRBV12-4 to TRBJ2-7; D gene ambiguous. V shed 6 bases and J shed 2 bases, with 8 bases lying between them. This CDR3 contains 12 residues. The CDR3, as DNA: TGTGCCAGCAGCCCCGAGGCCTACGAGCAGTACTTC. It yields the protein CASSPEAYEQYF.

The J gene is TRBJ2-6, the V gene TRBV18, with 8 bases aligning to TRBD1. Germline V lookup: CDR1 KGHSH, CDR2 LQKENI. Trimming removed 6 bases from V and 0 bases from J; junction bases left unmatched: 4. The CDR3 runs 16 residues. The CDR3 DNA sequence: TGTGCCAGCTCGGGGACAGGCCCCTCTGGGGCCAACGTCCTGACTTTC. Translated: CASSGTGPSGANVLTF.